Presented here are 9 T cell receptor beta chains from one specimen sequenced in a study of tumor-infiltrating lymphocytes in oesophageal squamous cell carcinoma. TCRdb recomputed calls from the PCR reads with MiXCR, one row per CDR3 protein. The sample yields under 20,000 distinct CDR3 sequences, approximately 40% seen once. The source material was blood. The receptors originated from a male donor with esophageal squamous cell carcinoma.

There are many counts of this clonotype. The chain couples TRBV7-9 to TRBJ2-3, with D possibly being TRBD2 (6 bases). The CDR3 contains 15 residues. CDR1 SEHNR and CDR2 FQNEAQ come from the germline V gene (reference sequence). Trimming took off 5 bases at V and 1 base at J, with 13 bases between the two ends. The CDR3 DNA reads TGTGCCAGCAGCCTCACGGGGGATGGCACAGATACGCAGTATTTT. This sequence encodes CASSLTGDGTDTQYF.

The chain joins TRBV7-2 to TRBJ1-6; 8 bases are shared with TRBD2. The DNA matches TRBJ2-7 better at its end, which makes the J call doubtful. CDR3 length equals 14 residues. CDR1 SGHTA and CDR2 FQGNSA come from the germline V gene. CDR3: CASSLRGGTYEQYF. The CDR3 nucleotides read TGTGCCAGCAGCTTACGGGGGGGAACCTACGAGCAGTACTTC.

J is TRBJ1-4 and V is TRBV12-3 or TRBV12-4, with a possible D match to TRBD1 (5 bases). With 4 bases removed from V and 0 bases from J, the gap between germline ends came to 15 bases. CDR3 length equals 17 residues. The CDR3 coding sequence is TGTGCCAGCAGTTGGGGCAGGGAACTTGCAACTAATGAAAAACTGTTTTTT. The encoded protein is CASSWGRELATNEKLFF.

The rearrangement links TRBV6-4 to TRBJ2-7; no definite D call. The V gene's germline CDR1 is MRHNA and CDR2 SNTAGT. The CDR3 is 12 amino acids. The V end was cut by 2 bases, the J end by 3 bases, with 5 bases between. CDR3 DNA sequence: TGTGCCAGCAGTGACAGAAACTACGAGCAGTACTTC. Amino acids: CASSDRNYEQYF.

The rearrangement uses TRBV27 and TRBJ2-1; 9 bases align to TRBD2. V shed 4 bases and J 4 bases; nucleotides not matched to a gene: 5. The CDR3 extends over 15 amino acids. Germline assignment: CDR1 MNHEY and CDR2 SMNVEV (reference sequence). The CDR3 nucleotides are TGTGCCAGCAGTTCCGGGACTAGCTTATACAATGAGCAGTTCTTC. Its protein is CASSSGTSLYNEQFF.

This clonotype was detected a few times. J is TRBJ2-6 and V is TRBV7-6; D call uncertain. V gave up 1 base and J gave up 2 bases, with 9 bases separating them. The V gene's germline CDR1 is SGHVS and CDR2 FNYEAQ. The CDR3 covers 16 residues. The CDR3 region has the DNA TGTGCCAGCAGCTTAGAGTACAAGGCTGGGGCCAACGTCCTGACTTTC. Translated: CASSLEYKAGANVLTF. The full variable domain, rest sourced from reference TRBV7-6 and TRBJ2-6, is GAGVSQSPRYKVTKRGQDVALRCDPISGHVSLYWYRQALGQGPEFLTYFNYEAQQDKSGLPNDRFSAERPEGSISTLTIQRTEQRDSAMYRCASSLEYKAGANVLTFGAGSRLTVL.

About this clonotype: The conserved phenylalanine or tryptophan is not found at the CDR3 terminus, so this likely reflects a read error. The limits of the CDR3 on the DNA are not certain, so only TCRdb's listed CDR3 is given. The V call is TRBV7-6, the J call TRBJ2-1; TRBD2, as called in the table, went unchecked against the DNA. Both ends counted, the CDR3 spans 12 residues. Germline CDR1 is SGHVS and CDR2 is FNYEAQ. CDR3 amino acids: CASEGSPLHFGN.

Sample share makes this clonotype medium-sized. V is TRBV7-9 and J is TRBJ2-5; D may be TRBD1 (5 bases). Per germline, CDR1 SEHNR and CDR2 FQNEAQ (reference sequence). CDR3 length: 13 residues. V was pared by 1 base and J by 5 bases, with 8 bases between. The CDR3 reads CASSLGQMETQYF. The CDR3, as DNA: TGTGCCAGCAGCTTAGGACAGATGGAGACCCAGTACTTC.

Ten or more counts support this clonotype. The J gene is TRBJ1-5, the V gene TRBV28; D ambiguous. V was shortened by 7 bases and J by 2 bases, with 12 bases between the two germline ends. There are 14 residues in the CDR3. Germline CDR1 and CDR2: MDHEN and SYDVKM. CDR3 DNA: TGTGCCAGCACCCGGGAGTTTGGCAATCAGCCCCAGCATTTT. Translating gives CASTREFGNQPQHF.